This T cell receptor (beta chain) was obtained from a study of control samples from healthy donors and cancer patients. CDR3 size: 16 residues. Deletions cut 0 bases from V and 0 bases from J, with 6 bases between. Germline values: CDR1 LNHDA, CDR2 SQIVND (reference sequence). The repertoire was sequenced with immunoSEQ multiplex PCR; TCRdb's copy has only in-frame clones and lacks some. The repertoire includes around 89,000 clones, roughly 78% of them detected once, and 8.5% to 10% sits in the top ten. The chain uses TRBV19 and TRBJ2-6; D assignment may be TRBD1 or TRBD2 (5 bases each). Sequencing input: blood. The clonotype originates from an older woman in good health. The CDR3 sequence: CASSIDGGSGANVLTF. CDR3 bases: TGTGCCAGTAGTATAGATGGGGGCTCTGGGGCCAACGTCCTGACTTTC.